This T cell receptor (beta chain) was found in a study of T cells expressing NK-cell markers. CDR1 is MNHEY, CDR2 SMNVEV, per germline (reference sequence). This CDR3 comprises 14 residues. TCRdb reprocessed the 5' RACE reads and reports one entry per CDR3 protein, with no DNA. The sample table sets out 300,000 to 450,000 distinct CDR3 sequences. This TCR came from a man between 18 and 69 years old in good health. The chain uses TRBV27 and TRBJ1-5; the TCRdb call, TRBD1, lacks DNA for checking. Sequenced sample: blood T cells: a sorted CD56 or NKG2C T cell subset, CD4+ or CD8+ T cells, or bulk PBMC T cells (not recorded which). CDR3: CASSRGQNNQPQHF.